This T cell receptor (beta chain) was captured in a study of blood T cell repertoires in COVID-19. Each recovered donor of Cohort 3 presented with two negative PCRs, clearance, or symptom resolution. Authors' processing steps: Reference gene primer amplification yielded estimated nucleated cell counts. Only in-frame clones appear in the TCRdb table, and some are missing; sequencing was by immunoSEQ multiplex PCR. The D gene and trimming were derived from the DNA, and the V and J assignments and clone size from that table. The data hold about 310,000 clones, with 75% to 90% observed a single time. The ends were cut back, 6 bases at V and 8 bases at J, with 14 bases in the middle. The CDR3 totals 13 residues. In germline, CDR1 is SEHNR, CDR2 FQNEAQ (reference sequence).

The source material was PBMCs or T cells enriched from blood (not recorded which). V gene TRBV7-9 combines with J gene TRBJ2-1; maybe TRBD2 (5 bases). This clonotype was sampled from a woman aged 40-49 years who had recovered from COVID-19. The CDR3 DNA reads as TGTGCCAGCAGACCCGGACCCGGGGATGAGCAGTTCTTC. Amino acids: CASRPGPGDEQFF.